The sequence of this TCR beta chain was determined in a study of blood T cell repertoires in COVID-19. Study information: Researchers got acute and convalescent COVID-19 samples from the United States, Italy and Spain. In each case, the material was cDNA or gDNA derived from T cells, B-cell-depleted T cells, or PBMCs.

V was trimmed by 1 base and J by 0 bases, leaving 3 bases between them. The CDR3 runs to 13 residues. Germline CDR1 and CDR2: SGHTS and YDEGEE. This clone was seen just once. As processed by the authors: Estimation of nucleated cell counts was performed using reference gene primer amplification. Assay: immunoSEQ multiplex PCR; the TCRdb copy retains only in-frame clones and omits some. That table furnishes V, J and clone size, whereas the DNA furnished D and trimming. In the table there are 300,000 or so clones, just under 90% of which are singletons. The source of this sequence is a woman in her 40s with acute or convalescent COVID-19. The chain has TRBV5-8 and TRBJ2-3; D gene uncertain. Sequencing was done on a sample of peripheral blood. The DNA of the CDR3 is TGTGCCAGCAGCTTGTTAAGCACAGATACGCAGTATTTT. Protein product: CASSLLSTDTQYF. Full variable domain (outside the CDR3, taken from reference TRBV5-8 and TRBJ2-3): EAGVTQSPTHLIKTRGQQATLRCSPISGHTSVYWYQQALGLGLQFLLWYDEGEERNRGNFPPRFSGRQFPNYSSELNVNALELEDSALYLCASSLLSTDTQYFGPGTRLTVL.